A selection of T cell receptor beta chains follows, all from one sample in a study of T cells after yellow fever vaccination. TCRdb passed the 5' RACE reads through MiXCR, listing each CDR3 protein once. The table lists about 500,000 distinct CDR3 sequences, roughly a sixth of them singletons, with roughly a sixth in the top ten. The input for sequencing was PBMCs, taken about 5 days after the first yellow fever vaccination. These receptors came from a man between 18 and 35 years old who received the YFV17D yellow fever vaccine. The CDR3 runs from the conserved cysteine through the conserved F or W. The D gene is left open where the match is weak. Rows may omit the clone size; those that give it use once, few, many or a size class.

V	D	J	size	CDR3	DNA
TRBV21-1	NA	TRBJ2-3	NA	CASSSYRGPPSTDTQYF	TGTGCCAGCAGCTCTTACAGGGGGCCTCCTAGCACAGATACGCAGTATTTT
TRBV6-1	NA	TRBJ1-3	few	CASQFTPFPGDGNTIYF	TGTGCCAGCCAATTTACCCCTTTCCCCGGGGATGGAAACACCATATATTTT
TRBV4-2	NA	TRBJ2-1	few	CASSQDQRGTYNEQFF	TGTGCCAGCAGCCAAGATCAGAGAGGTACCTACAATGAGCAGTTCTTC
TRBV4-3	NA	TRBJ2-3	few	CASSQTILITDTQYF	TGCGCCAGCAGCCAAACGATTTTGATTACAGATACGCAGTATTTT
TRBV28	TRBD1	TRBJ1-2	few	CASSDRGGGYGYTF	TGTGCCAGCAGTGACAGGGGAGGCGGCTATGGCTACACCTTC
TRBV7-2	TRBD2	TRBJ2-3	many	CASSPGRVDTQYF	TGTGCCAGCAGCCCGGGGAGGGTAGATACGCAGTATTTT
TRBV20-1	NA	TRBJ2-5	few	CSAFKTSRGDQQTQYF	TGCAGTGCTTTCAAGACTAGTAGGGGAGATCAACAGACCCAGTACTTC
TRBV7-9	NA	TRBJ1-2	many	CASSLSGDGYTF	TGTGCCAGCAGTTTATCAGGGGATGGCTACACCTTC
TRBV12-3/TRBV12-4	NA	TRBJ1-6	NA	CASSPPDVYNSPLHF	TGTGCCAGCAGTCCCCCTGACGTTTATAATTCACCCCTCCACTTT
TRBV7-2	TRBD2	TRBJ2-1	few	CASSSLPGGGPYNEQFF	TGTGCCAGCAGCTCTCTGCCGGGGGGAGGGCCCTACAATGAGCAGTTCTTC
TRBV4-3	NA	TRBJ1-1	few	CASSQEHGHRARGRTEAFF	TGCGCCAGCAGCCAAGAACACGGGCACAGGGCTAGAGGGAGGACTGAAGCTTTCTTT
TRBV5-1	NA	TRBJ1-6	few	CASRMEGGPNSPLHF	TGCGCCAGCCGGATGGAGGGAGGACCGAATTCACCCCTCCACTTT
TRBV7-9	NA	TRBJ1-2	few	CASSLGEDTNYGYTF	TGTGCCAGCAGCTTAGGCGAAGATACCAACTATGGCTACACCTTC
TRBV10-3	NA	TRBJ1-1	few	CATEQELNTEAFF	TGTGCCACCGAACAGGAGTTGAACACTGAAGCTTTCTTT
TRBV20-1	NA	TRBJ2-3	NA	CSARDVKRTLDGTQYF	TGCAGTGCTAGAGATGTAAAGCGGACCTTGGATGGGACGCAGTATTTT
TRBV20-1	NA	TRBJ2-4	NA	CSARPTGSKNIQYF	TGCAGTGCTCGACCCACAGGGAGTAAAAACATTCAGTACTTC
TRBV6-2/TRBV6-3	NA	TRBJ1-1	NA	CASSYGGTPQEAFF	TGTGCCAGCAGTTACGGGGGGACCCCCCAGGAAGCTTTCTTT
TRBV9	NA	TRBJ1-4	NA	CASSVGPQGNEKLFF	TGTGCCAGCAGCGTAGGGCCCCAGGGAAATGAAAAACTGTTTTTT
TRBV12-3/TRBV12-4	TRBD1	TRBJ2-4	few	CASRPGQGSIQYF	TGTGCCAGCAGGCCGGGACAGGGGAGCATTCAGTACTTC
TRBV6-1	NA	TRBJ2-5	few	CASRDWGRGETQYF	TGTGCCAGCAGGGACTGGGGCCGGGGGGAGACCCAGTACTTC
TRBV7-9	NA	TRBJ2-1	many	CASSPPNEQFF	TGTGCCAGCAGCCCCCCTAATGAGCAGTTCTTC
TRBV5-1	NA	TRBJ2-6	few	CASSLSTAGANVLTF	TGCGCCAGCAGCTTGTCAACAGCCGGGGCCAACGTCCTGACTTTC